This is a list of T cell receptor beta chains from one sample in a study of cytomegalovirus exposure and HLA in healthy donors. Assay: immunoSEQ multiplex PCR; the TCRdb copy retains only in-frame clones and omits some. The table includes 37,000 or so clones, roughly 74% detected once. The sequenced sample was PBMCs. The receptors derive from a man in his thirties or forties in good health and CMV-seronegative. The CDR3 runs from the conserved cysteine through the conserved F or W. A D gene is named only where the DNA matches it firmly. Rows give clone size only sometimes, using once, few, many, or a class for an expanded clone.

cdr3_length,d_call,v_call,clone_size,j_call,cdr3_aa,cdr3_nt
14,.,TRBV12-1,.,TRBJ2-7,CASSSRDLLGEQYF,TGTGCCAGCAGCTCGCGGGATCTCTTGGGCGAGCAGTACTTC
16,.,TRBV5-1,.,TRBJ1-2,CASSHWTGFKSYGYTF,TGCGCCAGCAGCCACTGGACGGGGTTTAAGAGTTATGGCTACACCTTC
15,TRBD1,TRBV19,.,TRBJ1-5,CASRRTGGVNQPQHF,TGTGCCAGTAGGCGGACAGGGGGCGTTAATCAGCCCCAGCATTTT
15,.,TRBV28,.,TRBJ1-2,CASSYPSTGNYGYTF,TGTGCCAGCAGTTATCCATCGACGGGAAACTATGGCTACACCTTC
17,TRBD2,TRBV7-2,.,TRBJ2-5,CASSLGSGGLGGETQYF,TGTGCCAGCAGCTTGGGCAGCGGGGGGCTTGGGGGAGAGACCCAGTACTTC
15,TRBD1,TRBV6-1,.,TRBJ1-5,CASGTRDRGGQPQHF,TGTGCCAGCGGGACACGGGACAGGGGAGGTCAGCCCCAGCATTTT
14,TRBD1,TRBV28,.,TRBJ2-7,CASSLYTGALEQYF,TGTGCCAGCAGTTTATATACAGGGGCACTCGAGCAGTACTTC
12,TRBD1,TRBV2,.,TRBJ1-1,CASSGTGREAFF,TGTGCCAGCTCAGGGACAGGGCGGGAAGCTTTCTTT
16,.,TRBV5-1,.,TRBJ2-3,CASSPMTGRGTDTQYF,TGCGCCAGCAGCCCAATGACAGGGCGGGGAACAGATACGCAGTATTTT
11,TRBD1,TRBV10-3,.,TRBJ2-7,CAIGQGSQQYF,TGTGCCATCGGACAGGGAAGTCAGCAGTACTTC
15,TRBD1,TRBV2,few,TRBJ1-1,CASSEQGQGWTEAFF,TGTGCCAGCAGTGAACAGGGACAGGGGTGGACTGAAGCTTTCTTT
16,.,TRBV7-8,.,TRBJ2-5,CASSPARDKRPETQYF,TGTGCCAGCAGCCCGGCTAGGGACAAAAGGCCGGAGACCCAGTACTTC
16,TRBD2,TRBV7-9,.,TRBJ2-7,CASSPTPGTSGFEQYF,TGTGCCAGCAGCCCGACACCGGGGACTAGCGGGTTCGAGCAGTACTTC
19,TRBD1,TRBV6-7,.,TRBJ2-7,CASSYSDTNPRGLAYEQYF,TGTGCCAGCAGTTACTCAGATACAAACCCGAGGGGGCTTGCCTACGAGCAGTACTTC
15,TRBD1,TRBV7-3,.,TRBJ2-6,CASSFDRAGANVLTF,TGTGCCAGCAGCTTCGACAGGGCTGGGGCCAACGTCCTGACTTTC